Sequencing of this T cell receptor (beta chain) was carried out in a study of blood T cell repertoires in COVID-19. Study as a whole: The study drew acute and convalescent COVID-19 samples from the United States, Italy and Spain.

Study processing details: How many nucleated cells were present was estimated from reference gene primer amplification. The data were produced by immunoSEQ multiplex PCR, yet TCRdb's version contains in-frame clones alone and is incomplete. V, J and clone size are those of that table, while D and trimming were read from the DNA. Of tens of thousands of clones listed, around 80% are singletons. Germline CDR1 and CDR2: GTSNPN and SVGIG (reference sequence). The CDR3 is made up of 13 amino acids. The V and J ends lost 1 base and 12 bases, in that order; junction bases with no gene match: 6. Material: peripheral blood. This TCR came from a human donor in a cohort sampled during active COVID-19. The V call is TRBV30, the J call TRBJ2-1, with 10 bases identical to TRBD2. The CDR3 reads CAWSGTSGNRQFF. CDR3 sequence (DNA): TGTGCCTGGAGTGGTACTAGCGGGAATAGGCAGTTCTTC.